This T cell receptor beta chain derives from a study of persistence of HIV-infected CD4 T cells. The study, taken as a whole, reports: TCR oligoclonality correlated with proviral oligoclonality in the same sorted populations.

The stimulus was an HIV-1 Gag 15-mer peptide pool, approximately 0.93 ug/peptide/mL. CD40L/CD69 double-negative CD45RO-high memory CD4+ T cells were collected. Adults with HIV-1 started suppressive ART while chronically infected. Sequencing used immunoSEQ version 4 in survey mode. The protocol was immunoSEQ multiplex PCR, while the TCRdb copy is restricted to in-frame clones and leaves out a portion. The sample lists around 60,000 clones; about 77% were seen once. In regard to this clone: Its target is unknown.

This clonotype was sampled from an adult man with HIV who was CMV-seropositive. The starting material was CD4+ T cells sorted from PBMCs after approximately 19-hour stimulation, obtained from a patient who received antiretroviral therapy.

The chain's CDR3 is CASSPYGRTGAEKLFF. Written as DNA, the CDR3 is TGTGCCAGCAGCCCCTACGGGAGGACAGGTGCCGAAAAACTGTTTTTT. The chain employs TRBV3-1 (or the pseudogene TRBV3-2) and TRBJ1-4, with 7 bases that match TRBD1. The CDR3 runs 16 residues. Germline values: CDR1 LGHDT, CDR2 YNNKEL (reference sequence). V dropped 4 bases and J dropped 8; count of bases not matched to a gene: 13.